One sample yielded the 20 T cell receptor beta chains listed below, sequenced in a study of blood T cell repertoires in COVID-19. Sequencing was performed with immunoSEQ multiplex PCR; in TCRdb, only in-frame clones are kept and a portion is missing. Of some 250,000 clones listed, roughly 88% are singletons. Sequenced input: peripheral blood. All receptors come from a man aged 25 to 40 who had recovered from COVID-19.

The chain uses TRBV5-1 and TRBJ1-2; D is possibly TRBD1 (6 bases). The CDR3 has 14 residues. Germline V lookup: CDR1 SGHRS, CDR2 YFSETQ. Between the trimmed V and J ends, which lost 5 bases and 2 bases, there was a span of 13 bases. The chain's CDR3 is CASRYGQPNYGYTF. In DNA, the CDR3 is TGCGCCAGCAGATACGGACAGCCGAACTATGGCTACACCTTC.

This clone is a singleton in its sample. The chain is built from TRBV5-1 and TRBJ1-5, with TRBD1 as a possible D gene (6 bases). Per germline, CDR1 SGHRS and CDR2 YFSETQ. This CDR3 is built from 16 residues. The V gene lost 1 base and the J gene lost 1 base, with 12 bases spanning the gap. Written as DNA, the CDR3 is TGCGCCAGCAGCTTGACAGGGTCTTACAGCAATCAGCCCCAGCATTTT. Translated: CASSLTGSYSNQPQHF.

V usage is TRBV6-5 and J usage is TRBJ1-2, with a weak D call TRBD1 (6 bases). From germline, CDR1 is MNHEY and CDR2 SVGAGI. This CDR3 comprises 13 residues. The V gene lost 8 bases and the J gene lost 2 bases, with 12 bases spanning the gap. The CDR3 DNA is TGTGCCAGCCGCCGGGACACAAACTATGGCTACACCTTC. Translated: CASRRDTNYGYTF.

This sequence joins TRBV7-9 and TRBJ2-2; TRBD1 matches at 8 bases. V shed 5 bases, J shed 6 bases, and the junction held 8 bases outside the gene matches. This CDR3 is built from 15 residues. The germline V gene has CDR1 SEHNR and CDR2 FQNEAQ (reference sequence). CDR3 residues: CASSVPQGAPGELFF. For the CDR3, the DNA is TGTGCCAGCAGCGTCCCCCAGGGGGCCCCCGGGGAGCTGTTTTTT.

The chain recombines TRBV7-9 with TRBJ2-3; 13 positions match TRBD2. The ends lost 3 bases at V and 7 bases at J; junction bases unmatched: 10. Germline CDR1 SEHNR, CDR2 FQNEAQ (reference sequence). This CDR3 is 17 amino acids long. The CDR3 DNA reads TGTGCCAGCAGCTTTGGCCAACTGGGACTAGCGGGGCATACGCAGTATTTT. Protein sequence: CASSFGQLGLAGHTQYF. Full variable domain (rest looked up from reference TRBV7-9 and TRBJ2-3): DTGVSQNPRHKITKRGQNVTFRCDPISEHNRLYWYRQTLGQGPEFLTYFQNEAQLEKSRLLSDRFSAERPKGSFSTLEIQRTEQGDSAMYLCASSFGQLGLAGHTQYFGPGTRLTVL.

A note on this clone: Other DNA variants within this sample encode the same CDR3. The chain carries TRBV12-3 or TRBV12-4 and TRBJ1-2, with a weak D call TRBD1 (6 bases). Trimming removed 5 bases at V and 4 bases at J, with 11 bases between. The CDR3 consists of 13 residues. The DNA of the CDR3 is TGTGCCAGCAGTCCGGACAGTCTCTATGGCTACACCTTC. This gives the protein CASSPDSLYGYTF.

This chain links TRBV6-5 with TRBJ1-4; D call uncertain. The V end was cut by 10 bases, the J end by 8 bases, with 23 bases between. Looked up from germline, CDR1 is MNHEY and CDR2 is SVGAGI. CDR3 length: 15 residues. The chain's CDR3 is CATGPLMRVWEKLFF. The CDR3 DNA reads as TGTGCCACAGGTCCCTTGATGCGGGTCTGGGAAAAACTGTTTTTT.

This sequence joins TRBV10-1 and TRBJ2-3; 14 nucleotides align to TRBD2. This CDR3 has 15 residues. V was clipped by 4 bases and J by 5 bases; unmatched bases: 2. CDR1 and CDR2 (germline): WNHNN, SYGVQD (reference sequence). Here the CDR3 DNA reads TGCGCCAGCAGTGGGACTAGCGGGGGGATAGATACGCAGTATTTT. Its protein product is CASSGTSGGIDTQYF.

This sequence joins TRBV15 and TRBJ2-7; D is possibly TRBD1 (6 bases). CDR1 and CDR2 (germline): LNHNV, YYDKDF (reference sequence). The V and J ends lost 2 bases and 5 bases respectively, with 19 bases between them. This CDR3 region has 16 residues. The CDR3 spells CATSRSSQGPADEQYF. CDR3 DNA: TGTGCCACCAGCAGATCTTCCCAGGGGCCCGCCGACGAGCAGTACTTC.

The CDR3 loop reads CASSQLGPNTGELFF. CDR3 in DNA: TGCGCCAGCAGCCAGCTAGGCCCGAACACCGGGGAGCTGTTTTTT. V and J are TRBV4-3 and TRBJ2-2; D gene unclear. V gave up 3 bases and J gave up 0 bases, with 8 bases separating them. CDR3 length equals 15 residues. The germline V gene encodes CDR1 LGHNA and CDR2 YSLEER.

The genes are TRBV11-2 and TRBJ2-7, with 8 bases that match TRBD1. From germline, CDR1 is SGHAT and CDR2 FQNNGV. CDR3 size: 15 residues. V lost 2 bases and J lost 7; bases outside the gene matches: 10. The CDR3 here is CASSLPGQATREQYF. CDR3 nucleotides: TGTGCCAGCAGCTTACCGGGACAGGCGACAAGAGAGCAGTACTTC.

The DNA for the CDR3 is TGTGCCAGCAGTTTCAGCTCCTACGAGCAGTACTTC. This translates into CASSFSSYEQYF. The V and J genes are TRBV6-5 and TRBJ2-7; no reliable D call. CDR1 and CDR2 from the germline V gene are MNHEY and SVGAGI. Trimming shortened V by 4 bases and J by 0 bases, and 4 bases separated the two germline ends. This CDR3 comprises 12 residues.

CDR3 nucleotides: TGCGCCAGCACCCAGGACGGACACGGCGAGACCCAGTACTTC. This translates into CASTQDGHGETQYF. The J gene is TRBJ2-5, the V gene TRBV5-1, with D possibly being TRBD1 (5 bases). The length of the CDR3 is 14 residues. V was shortened by 6 bases and J by 5 bases, with 17 bases between the two germline ends. Germline loops: CDR1 SGHRS, CDR2 YFSETQ.

This clone was seen only once. The chain couples TRBV3-1 (or the pseudogene TRBV3-2) to TRBJ2-7; D unclear. CDR1 and CDR2 from the germline V gene are LGHDT and YNNKEL (reference sequence). The CDR3 extends over 12 amino acids. Between the trimmed V and J ends, which lost 4 bases and 2 bases, there was a span of 6 bases. CDR3 coding DNA: TGTGCCAGCAGCCCCCCCGCCTACGAGCAGTACTTC. Translation: CASSPPAYEQYF.

This sequence joins TRBV5-4 and TRBJ1-1; D may be TRBD1 (5 bases). The CDR3 length is 13 residues. Germline lookup yields CDR1 SGHNT and CDR2 YYREEE (reference sequence). V was shortened by 1 base and J by 5 bases, with 9 bases between the two germline ends. The CDR3 reads CASSLFGGTEAFF. Written as DNA, the CDR3 is TGTGCCAGCAGCTTGTTTGGGGGGACTGAAGCTTTCTTT.

This rearrangement joins TRBV19 to TRBJ1-5, with TRBD1 matching over 9 bases. Germline V gene sequence: CDR1 LNHDA, CDR2 SQIVND (reference sequence). This CDR3 comprises 14 residues. With V trimmed by 4 bases and J by 6 bases, 4 bases remained unmatched. CDR3 DNA: TGTGCCAGTAGTAAGGGACAGGGAACTCAGCCCCAGCATTTT. Translated: CASSKGQGTQPQHF. Combining the CDR3 with reference TRBV19 and TRBJ1-5 gives the whole variable domain DGGITQSPKYLFRKEGQNVTLSCEQNLNHDAMYWYRQDPGQGLRLIYYSQIVNDFQKGDIAEGYSVSREKKESFPLTVTSAQKNPTAFYLCASSKGQGTQPQHFGDGTRLSIL.

The chain couples TRBV18 to TRBJ1-1; 8 nucleotides line up with TRBD1. J gave up 11 bases and V 4 bases, and 9 bases lay outside the gene matches. The length of the CDR3 is 13 residues. Germline lookup yields CDR1 KGHSH and CDR2 LQKENI. CDR3 sequence (DNA): TGTGCCAGCTCACTCCCAGGGGGCTTGCGGGCTTTCTTT. Translating it yields CASSLPGGLRAFF.

The V and J genes are TRBV6-2 or TRBV6-3 and TRBJ1-2, with D hard to call. Germline V lookup: CDR1 MNHEY, CDR2 SVGEGT. Trimming pared 1 base from V and 5 bases from J, leaving 23 bases between. The CDR3 sequence is 18 residues long. CDR3 nucleotide sequence: TGTGCCAGCAGTTACTTCCCCCGCTCTCAGAGGGAGGAATATGGCTACACCTTC. Protein: CASSYFPRSQREEYGYTF.

The chain links TRBV11-2 to TRBJ1-2; TRBD1 is a possible D gene (6 bases). This CDR3 contains 18 residues. The germline gives CDR1 SGHAT, CDR2 FQNNGV. Between the trimmed V and J ends, which lost 1 base and 0 bases, there was a span of 18 bases. CDR3 amino acids: CASSLAGGRRDTNYGYTF. DNA of the CDR3: TGTGCCAGCAGCTTAGCGGGGGGTAGGAGGGACACTAACTATGGCTACACCTTC.

This clone was found once. The CDR3 protein is CASTVLAANEQFF. The CDR3 DNA reads as TGTGCCAGCACGGTCCTAGCGGCCAATGAGCAGTTCTTC. This sequence joins TRBV13 and TRBJ2-1; the match to TRBD2 covers 7 bases. Germline values: CDR1 PRHDT, CDR2 FYEKMQ (reference sequence). The CDR3 consists of 13 residues. V was pared by 7 bases and J by 6 bases, with 6 bases of the junction left unmatched.